These 7 T cell receptor beta chains share one sample of origin, sequenced in a study of T cell responses to AZD1222 COVID-19 vaccine. Generated by immunoSEQ multiplex PCR, the TCRdb table keeps only in-frame clones and is missing some. The sample consists of approximately 100,000 clones, around 94% of them appearing once. The sequences come from peripheral blood, collected on day 0 of AZD1222 vaccination. These receptors were taken from an adult in good health.

The rearrangement uses TRBV5-6 and TRBJ1-2; no reliable D call. Germline assignment: CDR1 SGHDT and CDR2 YYEEEE. The V gene lost 0 bases and the J gene lost 3 bases, with 9 bases spanning the gap. This CDR3 contains 14 residues. The CDR3: CASSLVDRHYGYTF. The CDR3 DNA follows: TGTGCCAGCAGCTTGGTCGACCGACACTATGGCTACACCTTC. Full variable domain (rest looked up from reference TRBV5-6 and TRBJ1-2): DAGVTQSPTHLIKTRGQQVTLRCSPKSGHDTVSWYQQALGQGPQFIFQYYEEEERQRGNFPDRFSGHQFPNYSSELNVNALLLGDSALYLCASSLVDRHYGYTFGSGTRLTVV.

The chain is built from TRBV11-2 and TRBJ1-1; 9 positions agree with TRBD1. CDR1 is SGHAT and CDR2 is FQNNGV in the germline V gene. Trimming removed 4 bases from V and 6 bases from J; junction bases left unmatched: 9. This CDR3 is built from 15 residues. The CDR3 bases are TGTGCCAGCAGCTCAGGATGGACAGGGGCGCCTGAAGCTTTCTTT. This sequence encodes CASSSGWTGAPEAFF.

V gene TRBV28 combines with J gene TRBJ1-1; no clear D. This CDR3 spans 15 amino acids. Trimming pared 1 base from V and 0 bases from J, leaving 9 bases between. CDR1 is MDHEN, CDR2 SYDVKM, per germline. The CDR3 reads CASSLYGHLNTEAFF. CDR3 bases: TGTGCCAGCAGTTTATATGGGCACCTGAACACTGAAGCTTTCTTT.

This clone is a singleton in its sample. The chain is built from TRBV6-6 and TRBJ1-2; D ambiguous. The length of the CDR3 is 14 residues. V lost 4 bases and J 3 bases, leaving 12 bases between the germline ends. The germline gives CDR1 MNHNY, CDR2 SVGAGI (reference sequence). CDR3 nucleotides: TGTGCCAGCAGTTCCCCTACAAAGGACTATGGCTACACCTTC. This translates into CASSSPTKDYGYTF.

CDR3 region: CASSQDTPSSGNTIYF. The CDR3 coding sequence is TGCGCCAGCAGCCAAGATACCCCTAGCTCTGGAAACACCATATATTTT. The rearrangement uses TRBV4-3 and TRBJ1-3; D gene unclear. The V end lost 0 bases, the J end lost 0 bases, and 9 bases lay between the germline ends. The CDR3 contains 16 residues. CDR1 and CDR2 (germline): LGHNA, YSLEER.

The chain links TRBV29-1 to TRBJ1-1; D remains ambiguous. Germline V gene data show CDR1 as SQVTM and CDR2 as ANQGSEA. This CDR3 spans 13 amino acids. The germline V and J ends were trimmed by 4 bases and 0 bases, with 9 bases remaining between them. The CDR3 spells CSVAGRLNTEAFF. CDR3 bases: TGCAGCGTTGCGGGTAGATTGAACACTGAAGCTTTCTTT.

This clone occurred once. This chain uses TRBV11-2 with TRBJ2-7; no firm D call. V was trimmed by 5 bases and J by 2 bases, leaving 4 bases between them. Germline V CDR1 and CDR2: SGHAT, FQNNGV. The CDR3 covers 11 residues. The CDR3 region has the DNA TGTGCCAGCAGCCACGCCTACGAGCAGTACTTC. This translates into CASSHAYEQYF. Full variable domain (remainder filled in from reference TRBV11-2 and TRBJ2-7): EAGVAQSPRYKIIEKRQSVAFWCNPISGHATLYWYQQILGQGPKLLIQFQNNGVVDDSQLPKDRFSAERLKGVDSTLKIQPAKLEDSAVYLCASSHAYEQYFGPGTRLTVT.